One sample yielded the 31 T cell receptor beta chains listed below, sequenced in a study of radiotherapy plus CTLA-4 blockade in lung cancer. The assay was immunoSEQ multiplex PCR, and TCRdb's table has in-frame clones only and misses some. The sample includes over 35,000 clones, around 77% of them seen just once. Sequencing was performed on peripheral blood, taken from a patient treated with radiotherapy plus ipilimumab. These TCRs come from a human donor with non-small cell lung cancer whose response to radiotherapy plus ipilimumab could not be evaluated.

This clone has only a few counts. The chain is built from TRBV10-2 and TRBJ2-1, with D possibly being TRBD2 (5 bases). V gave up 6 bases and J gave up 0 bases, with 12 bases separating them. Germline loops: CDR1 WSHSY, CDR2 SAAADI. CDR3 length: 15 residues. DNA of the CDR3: TGCGCCAGCAGGGACTTTTGGAGCTCCTACAATGAGCAGTTCTTC. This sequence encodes CASRDFWSSYNEQFF.

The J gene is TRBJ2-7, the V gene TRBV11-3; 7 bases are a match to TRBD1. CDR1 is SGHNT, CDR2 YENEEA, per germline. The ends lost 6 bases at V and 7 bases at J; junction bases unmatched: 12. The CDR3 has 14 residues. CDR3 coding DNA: TGTGCCAGCAGTTACACGGACAGGCCTCTGGAGCAGTACTTC. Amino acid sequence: CASSYTDRPLEQYF.

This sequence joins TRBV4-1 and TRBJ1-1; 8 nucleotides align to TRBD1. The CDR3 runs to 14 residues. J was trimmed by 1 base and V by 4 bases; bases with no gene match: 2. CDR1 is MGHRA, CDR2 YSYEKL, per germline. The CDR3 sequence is CASSLGTGNTEAFF. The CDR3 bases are TGCGCCAGCAGCCTCGGGACAGGGAACACTGAAGCTTTCTTT.

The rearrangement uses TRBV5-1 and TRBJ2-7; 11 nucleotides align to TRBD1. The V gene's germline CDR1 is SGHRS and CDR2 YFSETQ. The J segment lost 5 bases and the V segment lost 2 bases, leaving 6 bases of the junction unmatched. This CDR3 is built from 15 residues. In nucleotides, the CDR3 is TGCGCCAGCAGCTTAGGGACAGGGGGGTTAAACGAGCAGTACTTC. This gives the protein CASSLGTGGLNEQYF. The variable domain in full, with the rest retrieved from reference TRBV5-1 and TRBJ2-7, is KAGVTQTPRYLIKTRGQQVTLSCSPISGHRSVSWYQQTPGQGLQFLFEYFSETQRNKGNFPGRFSGRQFSNSRSEMNVSTLELGDSALYLCASSLGTGGLNEQYFGPGTRLTVT.

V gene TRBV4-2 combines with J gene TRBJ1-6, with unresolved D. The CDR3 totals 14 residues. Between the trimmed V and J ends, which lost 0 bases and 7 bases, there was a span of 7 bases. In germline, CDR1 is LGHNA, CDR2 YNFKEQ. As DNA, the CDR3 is TGTGCCAGCAGCCAAGATAGCGCGAATTCACCCCTCCACTTT. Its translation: CASSQDSANSPLHF.

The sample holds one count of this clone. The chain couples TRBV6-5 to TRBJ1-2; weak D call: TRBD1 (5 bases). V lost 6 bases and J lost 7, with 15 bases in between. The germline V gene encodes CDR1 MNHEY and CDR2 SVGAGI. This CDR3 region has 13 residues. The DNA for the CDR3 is TGTGCCAGCAGGTTCAGGGTTTGGGGTGGCTACACCTTC. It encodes CASRFRVWGGYTF.

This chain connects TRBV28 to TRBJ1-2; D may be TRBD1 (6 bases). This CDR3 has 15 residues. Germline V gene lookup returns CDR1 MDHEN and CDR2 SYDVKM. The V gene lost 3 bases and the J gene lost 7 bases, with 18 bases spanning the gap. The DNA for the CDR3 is TGTGCCAGCAGTTTCGCGTCGGGGGGGCAGCTTGGCTACACCTTC. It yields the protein CASSFASGGQLGYTF.

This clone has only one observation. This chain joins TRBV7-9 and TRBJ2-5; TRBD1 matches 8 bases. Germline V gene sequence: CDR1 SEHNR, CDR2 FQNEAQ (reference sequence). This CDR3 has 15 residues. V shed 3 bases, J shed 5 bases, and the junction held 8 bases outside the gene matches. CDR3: CASSFTQGAGETQYF. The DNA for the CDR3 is TGTGCCAGCAGCTTTACCCAGGGGGCTGGGGAGACCCAGTACTTC.

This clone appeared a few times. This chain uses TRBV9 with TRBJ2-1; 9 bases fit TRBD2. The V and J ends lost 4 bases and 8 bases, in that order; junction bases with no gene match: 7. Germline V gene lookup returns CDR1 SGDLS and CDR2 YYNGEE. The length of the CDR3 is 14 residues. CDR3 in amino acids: CASSSVSGSYEQFF. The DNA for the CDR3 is TGTGCCAGCAGCTCCGTTAGCGGGAGCTATGAGCAGTTCTTC.

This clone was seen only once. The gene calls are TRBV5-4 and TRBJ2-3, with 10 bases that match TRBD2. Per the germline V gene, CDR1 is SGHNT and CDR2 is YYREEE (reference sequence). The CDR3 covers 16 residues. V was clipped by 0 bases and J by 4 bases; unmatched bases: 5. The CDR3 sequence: CASSLEAGGFADTQYF. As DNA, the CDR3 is TGTGCCAGCAGCTTGGAAGCGGGGGGGTTCGCAGATACGCAGTATTTT. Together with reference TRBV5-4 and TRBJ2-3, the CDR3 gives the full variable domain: ETGVTQSPTHLIKTRGQQVTLRCSSQSGHNTVSWYQQALGQGPQFIFQYYREEENGRGNFPPRFSGLQFPNYSSELNVNALELDDSALYLCASSLEAGGFADTQYFGPGTRLTVL.

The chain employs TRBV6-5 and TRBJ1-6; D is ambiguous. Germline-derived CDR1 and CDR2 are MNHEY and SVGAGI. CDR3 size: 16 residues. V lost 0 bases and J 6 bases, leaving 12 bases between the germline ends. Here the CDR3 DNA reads TGTGCCAGCAGTTACTCTAAGAGGTCCCTTAATTCACCCCTCCACTTT. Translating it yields CASSYSKRSLNSPLHF.

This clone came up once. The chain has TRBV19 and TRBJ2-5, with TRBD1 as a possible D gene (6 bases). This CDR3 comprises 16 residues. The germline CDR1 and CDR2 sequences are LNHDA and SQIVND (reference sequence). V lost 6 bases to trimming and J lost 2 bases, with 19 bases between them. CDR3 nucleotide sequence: TGTGCCAGTAGATCTCTCGGGACACCCCAACAAGAGACCCAGTACTTC. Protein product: CASRSLGTPQQETQYF.

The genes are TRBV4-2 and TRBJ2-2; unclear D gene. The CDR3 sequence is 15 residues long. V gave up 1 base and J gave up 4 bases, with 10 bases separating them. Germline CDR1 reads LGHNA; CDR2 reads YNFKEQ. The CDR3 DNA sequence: TGTGCCAGCAGCCAAGCTAGTAGGTTCACCGGGGAGCTGTTTTTT. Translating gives CASSQASRFTGELFF.

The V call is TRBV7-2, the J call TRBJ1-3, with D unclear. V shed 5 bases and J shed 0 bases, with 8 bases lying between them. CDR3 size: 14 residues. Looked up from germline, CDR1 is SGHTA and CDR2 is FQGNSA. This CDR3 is CASSRESSGNTIYF. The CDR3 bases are TGTGCCAGCAGCCGAGAGAGCTCTGGAAACACCATATATTTT.

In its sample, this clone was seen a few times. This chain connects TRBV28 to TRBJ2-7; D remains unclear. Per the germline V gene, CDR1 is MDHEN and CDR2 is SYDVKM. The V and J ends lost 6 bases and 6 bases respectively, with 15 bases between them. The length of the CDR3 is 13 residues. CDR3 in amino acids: CASSTWSFPEQYF. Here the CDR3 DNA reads TGTGCCAGCAGCACATGGAGCTTTCCCGAGCAGTACTTC.

For the CDR3, the DNA is TGCGCCAGCAGCTTGGGCGCAGGCGTCTATGGCTACACCTTC. The encoded protein is CASSLGAGVYGYTF. The chain carries TRBV5-1 and TRBJ1-2; the D is unclear. Germline-derived CDR1 and CDR2 are SGHRS and YFSETQ. This CDR3 contains 14 residues. Trimming pared 0 bases from V and 4 bases from J, leaving 10 bases between. Variable domain in full (rest from reference TRBV5-1 and TRBJ1-2): KAGVTQTPRYLIKTRGQQVTLSCSPISGHRSVSWYQQTPGQGLQFLFEYFSETQRNKGNFPGRFSGRQFSNSRSEMNVSTLELGDSALYLCASSLGAGVYGYTFGSGTRLTVV.

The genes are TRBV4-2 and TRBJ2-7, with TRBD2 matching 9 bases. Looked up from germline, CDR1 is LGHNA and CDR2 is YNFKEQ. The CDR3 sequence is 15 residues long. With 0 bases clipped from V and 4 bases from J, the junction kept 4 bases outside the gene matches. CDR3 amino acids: CASSQDRLAVYEQYF. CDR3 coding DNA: TGTGCCAGCAGCCAAGATAGACTAGCGGTTTACGAGCAGTACTTC.

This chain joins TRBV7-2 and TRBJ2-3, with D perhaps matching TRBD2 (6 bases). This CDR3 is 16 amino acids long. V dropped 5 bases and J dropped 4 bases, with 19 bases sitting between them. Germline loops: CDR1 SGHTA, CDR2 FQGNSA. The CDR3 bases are TGTGCCAGCAGCCCCATAGGGCAAACGGGGGCAGATACGCAGTATTTT. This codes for CASSPIGQTGADTQYF.

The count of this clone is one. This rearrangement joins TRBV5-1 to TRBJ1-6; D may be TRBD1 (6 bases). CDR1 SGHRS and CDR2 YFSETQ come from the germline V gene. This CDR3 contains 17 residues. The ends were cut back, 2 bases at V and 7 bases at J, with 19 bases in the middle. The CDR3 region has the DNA TGCGCCAGCAGCTTTGGGGGCTCGGCTGGACGAAATTCACCCCTCCACTTT. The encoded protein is CASSFGGSAGRNSPLHF.

CDR3 DNA: TGTGCCAGCTCAAAGCCTAGCGGGAGATACTACGAGCAGTACTTC. Translating gives CASSKPSGRYYEQYF. The chain employs TRBV7-9 and TRBJ2-7, with 10 bases identical to TRBD2. The J segment lost 3 bases and the V segment lost 8 bases, leaving 10 bases of the junction unmatched. CDR3 size: 15 residues. Germline loops: CDR1 SEHNR, CDR2 FQNEAQ (reference sequence).

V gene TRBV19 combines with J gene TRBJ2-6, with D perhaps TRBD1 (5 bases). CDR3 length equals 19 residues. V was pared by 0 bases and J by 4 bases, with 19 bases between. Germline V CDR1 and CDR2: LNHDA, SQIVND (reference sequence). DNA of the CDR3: TGTGCCAGTAGTATAGATTTCTGGGGCGCTTTCCCAGGGGCCAACGTCCTGACTTTC. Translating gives CASSIDFWGAFPGANVLTF. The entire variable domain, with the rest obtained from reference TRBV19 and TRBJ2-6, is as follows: DGGITQSPKYLFRKEGQNVTLSCEQNLNHDAMYWYRQDPGQGLRLIYYSQIVNDFQKGDIAEGYSVSREKKESFPLTVTSAQKNPTAFYLCASSIDFWGAFPGANVLTFGAGSRLTVL.

The CDR3 bases are TGTGCCAGCAGCCCGGGGACAGGGAAGGGCTCTGGGGCCAACGTCCTGACTTTC. Translation: CASSPGTGKGSGANVLTF. This rearrangement joins TRBV7-7 to TRBJ2-6, with TRBD1 identical over 9 bases. In germline, CDR1 is SSHAT, CDR2 FNYEAQ (reference sequence). The V gene end was trimmed by 5 bases and the J gene end by 0 bases; junction bases not matched to a gene: 8. CDR3 length: 18 amino acids.

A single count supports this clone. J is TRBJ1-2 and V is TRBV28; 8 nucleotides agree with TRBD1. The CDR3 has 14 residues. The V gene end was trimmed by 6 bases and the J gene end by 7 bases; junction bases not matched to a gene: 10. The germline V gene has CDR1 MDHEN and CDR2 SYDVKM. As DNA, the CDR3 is TGTGCCAGCAGGCTATGGACAGGGAGGGCTGGCTACACCTTC. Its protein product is CASRLWTGRAGYTF.

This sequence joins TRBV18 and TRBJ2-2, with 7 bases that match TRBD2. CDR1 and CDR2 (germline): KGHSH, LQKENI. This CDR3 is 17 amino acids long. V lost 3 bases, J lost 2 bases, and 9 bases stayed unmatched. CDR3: CASSPSAGRGNTGELFF. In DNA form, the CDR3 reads TGTGCCAGCTCACCGTCAGCAGGGAGGGGTAACACCGGGGAGCTGTTTTTT.

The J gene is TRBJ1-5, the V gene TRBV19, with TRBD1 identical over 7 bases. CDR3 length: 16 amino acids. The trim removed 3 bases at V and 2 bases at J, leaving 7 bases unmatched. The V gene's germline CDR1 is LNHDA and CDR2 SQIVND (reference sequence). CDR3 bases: TGTGCCAGTAGTATCAGACAGGGTAGGGGCAATCAGCCCCAGCATTTT. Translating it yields CASSIRQGRGNQPQHF. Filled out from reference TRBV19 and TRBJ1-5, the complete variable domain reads DGGITQSPKYLFRKEGQNVTLSCEQNLNHDAMYWYRQDPGQGLRLIYYSQIVNDFQKGDIAEGYSVSREKKESFPLTVTSAQKNPTAFYLCASSIRQGRGNQPQHFGDGTRLSIL.

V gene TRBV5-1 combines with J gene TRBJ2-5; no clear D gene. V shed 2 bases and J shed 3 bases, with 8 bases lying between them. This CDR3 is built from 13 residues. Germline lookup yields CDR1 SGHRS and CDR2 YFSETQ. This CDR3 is CASSFGAEETQYF. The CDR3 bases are TGCGCCAGCAGCTTTGGAGCTGAAGAGACCCAGTACTTC. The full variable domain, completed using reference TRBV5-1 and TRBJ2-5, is KAGVTQTPRYLIKTRGQQVTLSCSPISGHRSVSWYQQTPGQGLQFLFEYFSETQRNKGNFPGRFSGRQFSNSRSEMNVSTLELGDSALYLCASSFGAEETQYFGPGTRLLVL.

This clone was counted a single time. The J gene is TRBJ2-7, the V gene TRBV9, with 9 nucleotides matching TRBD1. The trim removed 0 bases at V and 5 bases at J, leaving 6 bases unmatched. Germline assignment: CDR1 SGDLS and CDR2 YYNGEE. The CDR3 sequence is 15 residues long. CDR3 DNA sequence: TGTGCCAGCAGCGTAGGTGGGACAGGGTACCACGAGCAGTACTTC. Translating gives CASSVGGTGYHEQYF. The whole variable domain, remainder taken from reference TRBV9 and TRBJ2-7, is DSGVTQTPKHLITATGQRVTLRCSPRSGDLSVYWYQQSLDQGLQFLIQYYNGEERAKGNILERFSAQQFPDLHSELNLSSLELGDSALYFCASSVGGTGYHEQYFGPGTRLTVT.

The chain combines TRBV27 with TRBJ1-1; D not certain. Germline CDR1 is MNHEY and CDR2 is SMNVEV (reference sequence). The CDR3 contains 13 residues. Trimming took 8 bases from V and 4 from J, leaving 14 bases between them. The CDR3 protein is CASGRGPGTEAFF. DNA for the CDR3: TGTGCCAGCGGCCGCGGTCCGGGCACTGAAGCTTTCTTT.

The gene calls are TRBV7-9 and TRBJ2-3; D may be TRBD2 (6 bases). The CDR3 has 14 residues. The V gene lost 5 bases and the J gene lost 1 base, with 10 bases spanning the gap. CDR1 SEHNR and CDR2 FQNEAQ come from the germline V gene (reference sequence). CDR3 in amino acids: CASSRSGGTDTQYF. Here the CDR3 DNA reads TGTGCCAGCAGCCGTTCGGGGGGCACAGATACGCAGTATTTT.

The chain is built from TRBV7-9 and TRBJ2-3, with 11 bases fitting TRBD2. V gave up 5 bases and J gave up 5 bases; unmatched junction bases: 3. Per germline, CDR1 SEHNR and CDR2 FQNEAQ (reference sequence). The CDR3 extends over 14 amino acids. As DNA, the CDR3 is TGTGCCAGCAGCGTTAGCGGGGGGGGAGATACGCAGTATTTT. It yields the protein CASSVSGGGDTQYF.

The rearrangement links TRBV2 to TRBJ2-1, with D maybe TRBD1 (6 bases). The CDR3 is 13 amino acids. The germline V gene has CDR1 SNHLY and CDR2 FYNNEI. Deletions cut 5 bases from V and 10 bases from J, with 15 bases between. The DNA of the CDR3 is TGTGCCAGCAGTCAGACTGGGGGCGGGGAGCAGTTCTTC. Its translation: CASSQTGGGEQFF.